The subject of this entry is one T cell receptor beta chain. Arm-PCR of CDR3 regions and iRepertoire HTBI primers were used to build TCR beta libraries. Each CDR3 protein gets one entry after TCRdb re-called the multiplex PCR reads with MiXCR. The sample consists of about 420,000 distinct CDR3 sequences, over 15% of them appearing once. This sample was included in a study of regulatory T cells in long-lasting Graves disease. There are 14 residues in the CDR3. Germline V gene lookup returns CDR1 SGHDT and CDR2 YYEEEE. Trimming cost V 1 base and J 5 bases; bases outside gene matches: 4. Stated time point: newly diagnosed GD, antithyroid drugs for less than 3 months. The TCR library was made from RNA that had been extracted from PBMCs in TRIzol. This same sample was also taken into another study, of T cells in Graves' hyperthyroidism and ophthalmopathy.

This sequence was found in a young woman with Graves disease. V usage is TRBV5-6 and J usage is TRBJ1-1, with 8 bases lining up with TRBD1. The material sequenced was peripheral blood mononuclear cells (PBMCs), taken at new diagnosis, from a patient treated with antithyroid drugs. The DNA of the CDR3 is TGTGCCAGCAGCTTGCTACAGGGGGTAACTGAAGCTTTCTTT. Translating it yields CASSLLQGVTEAFF.